The 13 T cell receptor beta chains below were found in one sample sequenced in a study of T cell repertoires in cytomegalovirus infection. TCRdb used MiXCR to reprocess the reads, holding one entry per CDR3 protein. The table lists 480,000 or so distinct CDR3 sequences, about 10% of them singletons. Sequencing was carried out using PBMCs. These TCRs come from a human donor in good health (CMV status not recorded). Some clones in this sample may be carry-over from other donors' samples.

The rearrangement uses TRBV12-3 or TRBV12-4 and TRBJ1-2, with no clear D. This CDR3 has 12 residues. V was clipped by 6 bases and J by 4 bases, with 9 bases between them. The CDR3 region is CASSHGPYGYTF. CDR3 coding DNA: TGTGCCAGCAGCCACGGGCCCTATGGCTACACCTTC.

The chain combines TRBV9 with TRBJ1-1; D remains ambiguous. The CDR3 consists of 13 residues. In germline, CDR1 is SGDLS, CDR2 YYNGEE. V was shortened by 0 bases and J by 5 bases, with 8 bases between the two germline ends. The CDR3: CASSVGVLTEAFF. Written as DNA, the CDR3 is TGTGCCAGCAGCGTAGGGGTTCTAACTGAAGCTTTCTTT.

In its sample, this clonotype was seen a few times. This chain connects TRBV5-4 to TRBJ2-7, with 16 bases identical to TRBD2. There are 17 residues in the CDR3. The V gene end was trimmed by 0 bases and the J gene end by 6 bases; junction bases not matched to a gene: 6. Germline-derived CDR1 and CDR2 are SGHNT and YYREEE (reference sequence). The CDR3 nucleotides are TGTGCCAGCAGCTTGGAAGGGGGACTAGCGGGGGGGTCCGAGCAGTACTTC. Translated: CASSLEGGLAGGSEQYF.

This clonotype turned up a few times. The V gene is TRBV23-1, the J gene TRBJ2-5; TRBD1 might be the D (5 bases). TRBV23-1 has ORF status, its function being uncertain. The CDR3 length is 16 residues. V lost 2 bases to trimming and J lost 3 bases, with 16 bases between them. The CDR3, as DNA: TGCGCCAGCAGTCAAACCAAGACAGCCACCAAAGAGACCCAGTACTTC. Translated, it gives CASSQTKTATKETQYF.

To note about this clonotype: This may arise from a read error, as a much more abundant clone is one base away. The genes are TRBV6-2 or TRBV6-3 and TRBJ2-2; either TRBD1 or TRBD2 may fit D (6 bases each). The CDR3 spans 13 residues. CDR1 is MNHEY, CDR2 SVGEGT, per germline. CDR3 in amino acids: CATRDTASGEVFF. In nucleotides, the CDR3 is TGTGCCACCCGGGACACCGCGTCCGGGGAGGTGTTTTTT.

The chain employs TRBV29-1 and TRBJ2-3, with D perhaps matching TRBD2 (7 bases). V was shortened by 6 bases and J by 2 bases, with 12 bases between the two germline ends. The CDR3 contains 13 residues. Germline loops: CDR1 SQVTM, CDR2 ANQGSEA. The CDR3 coding sequence is TGCAGCGTCGGGGGGCGGTTCACAGATACGCAGTATTTT. Translated, it gives CSVGGRFTDTQYF.

In its sample, this clonotype was seen many times. The chain recombines TRBV7-2 with TRBJ1-1; D ambiguous. The CDR3 covers 15 residues. V was pared by 1 base and J by 1 base, with 10 bases between. In germline, CDR1 is SGHTA, CDR2 FQGNSA. The CDR3 DNA sequence: TGTGCCAGCAGCTTAGTGGGGTCGCCGAACACTGAAGCTTTCTTT. Its protein is CASSLVGSPNTEAFF.

This chain uses TRBV29-1 with TRBJ2-1, with D hard to call. This CDR3 has 13 residues. Germline values: CDR1 SQVTM, CDR2 ANQGSEA. The V and J ends lost 0 bases and 7 bases respectively, with 10 bases between them. DNA for the CDR3: TGCAGCGTTGAAGACTACCCGAGGAATGAGCAGTTCTTC. It codes for CSVEDYPRNEQFF.

The sample holds many counts of this clonotype. This chain links TRBV7-8 with TRBJ1-5, with 9 bases matching TRBD1. In germline, CDR1 is SGHVS, CDR2 FQNEAQ. With 5 bases clipped from V and 5 bases from J, the junction kept 10 bases outside the gene matches. The CDR3 sequence is 16 residues long. CDR3 nucleotide sequence: TGTGCCAGCAGCCCACTGGGACAGGGCCGTCATCAGCCCCAGCATTTT. Its translation: CASSPLGQGRHQPQHF.

This clonotype was detected ten times or more. The chain employs TRBV10-2 and TRBJ2-5; perhaps D is TRBD1 or TRBD2 (5 bases each). The CDR3 length is 15 residues. The ends were cut back, 5 bases at V and 1 base at J, with 14 bases in the middle. CDR1 and CDR2 (germline): WSHSY, SAAADI. The CDR3: CASSSYRGPQETQYF. Here the CDR3 DNA reads TGCGCCAGCAGTTCTTATCGGGGACCCCAAGAGACCCAGTACTTC.

There are many counts of this clonotype. The chain has TRBV5-6 and TRBJ2-4; 8 bases match TRBD2. Germline CDR1 is SGHDT and CDR2 is YYEEEE. There are 15 residues in the CDR3. V lost 5 bases, J lost 3 bases, and 7 bases stayed unmatched. CDR3 DNA: TGTGCCAGCAGTGAAGCGGGAGAAGTCAAAAACATTCAGTACTTC. It codes for CASSEAGEVKNIQYF.

The sample holds many counts of this clonotype. V and J are TRBV5-6 and TRBJ2-5, with D possibly matching TRBD1 (8 bases). The CDR3 sequence is 16 residues long. The V end lost 4 bases, the J end lost 0 bases, and 16 bases lay between the germline ends. Germline CDR1 and CDR2: SGHDT and YYEEEE. This CDR3 reads CASSLTGGLYQETQYF. The CDR3, as DNA: TGTGCCAGCAGCCTTACAGGGGGACTATACCAAGAGACCCAGTACTTC. The full variable domain, with the rest looked up from reference TRBV5-6 and TRBJ2-5, is DAGVTQSPTHLIKTRGQQVTLRCSPKSGHDTVSWYQQALGQGPQFIFQYYEEEERQRGNFPDRFSGHQFPNYSSELNVNALLLGDSALYLCASSLTGGLYQETQYFGPGTRLLVL.

In this sample, this clonotype turned up many times. The chain couples TRBV19 to TRBJ2-5, with 10 nucleotides matching TRBD2. V dropped 2 bases and J dropped 2; count of bases not matched to a gene: 8. The CDR3 consists of 17 residues. Germline V gene data show CDR1 as LNHDA and CDR2 as SQIVND (reference sequence). CDR3: CASSIHPSGSEQETQYF. Written as DNA, the CDR3 is TGTGCCAGTAGTATACATCCTAGCGGGAGTGAGCAAGAGACCCAGTACTTC.